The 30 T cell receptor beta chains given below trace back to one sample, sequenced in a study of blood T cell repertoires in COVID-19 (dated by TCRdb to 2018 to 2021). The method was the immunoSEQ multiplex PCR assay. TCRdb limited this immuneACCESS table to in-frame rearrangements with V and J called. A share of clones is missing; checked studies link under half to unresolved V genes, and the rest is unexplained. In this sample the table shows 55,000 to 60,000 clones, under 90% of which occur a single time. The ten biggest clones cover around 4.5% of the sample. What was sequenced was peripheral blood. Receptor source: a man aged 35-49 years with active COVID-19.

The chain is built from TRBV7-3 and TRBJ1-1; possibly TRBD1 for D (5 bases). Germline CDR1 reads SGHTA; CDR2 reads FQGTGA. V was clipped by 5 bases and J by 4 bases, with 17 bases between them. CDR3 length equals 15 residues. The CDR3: CASSRLGGAGTEAFF. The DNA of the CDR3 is TGTGCCAGCAGCCGGTTAGGAGGGGCAGGCACTGAAGCTTTCTTT. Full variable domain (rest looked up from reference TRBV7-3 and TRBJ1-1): GAGVSQTPSNKVTEKGKYVELRCDPISGHTALYWYRQSLGQGPEFLIYFQGTGAADDSGLPNDRFFAVRPEGSVSTLKIQRTERGDSAVYLCASSRLGGAGTEAFFGQGTRLTVV.

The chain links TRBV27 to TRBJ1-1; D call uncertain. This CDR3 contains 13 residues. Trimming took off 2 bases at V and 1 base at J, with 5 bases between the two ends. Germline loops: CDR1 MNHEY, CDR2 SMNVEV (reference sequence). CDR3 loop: CASSLAGNTEAFF. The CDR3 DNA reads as TGTGCCAGCAGTTTAGCGGGGAACACTGAAGCTTTCTTT.

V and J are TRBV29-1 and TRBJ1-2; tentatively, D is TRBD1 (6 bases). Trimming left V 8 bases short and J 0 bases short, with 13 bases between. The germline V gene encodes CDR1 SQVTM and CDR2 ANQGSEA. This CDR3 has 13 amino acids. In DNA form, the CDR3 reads TGCAGCACTTACGACAGGTCTAACTATGGCTACACCTTC. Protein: CSTYDRSNYGYTF.

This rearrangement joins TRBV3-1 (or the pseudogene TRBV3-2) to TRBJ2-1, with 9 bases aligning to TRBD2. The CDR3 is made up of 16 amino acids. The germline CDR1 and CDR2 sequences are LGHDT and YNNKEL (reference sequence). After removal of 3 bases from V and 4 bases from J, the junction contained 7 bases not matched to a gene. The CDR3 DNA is TGTGCCAGCAGCCAGCTTAGCGGGAGAAGGTACAATGAGCAGTTCTTC. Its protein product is CASSQLSGRRYNEQFF.

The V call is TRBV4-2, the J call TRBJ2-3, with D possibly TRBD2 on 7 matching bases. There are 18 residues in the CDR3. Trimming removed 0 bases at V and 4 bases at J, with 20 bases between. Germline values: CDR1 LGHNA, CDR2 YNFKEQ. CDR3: CASSQDEGGRAIPDTQYF. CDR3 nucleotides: TGTGCCAGCAGCCAAGATGAAGGGGGGAGGGCCATCCCAGATACGCAGTATTTT.

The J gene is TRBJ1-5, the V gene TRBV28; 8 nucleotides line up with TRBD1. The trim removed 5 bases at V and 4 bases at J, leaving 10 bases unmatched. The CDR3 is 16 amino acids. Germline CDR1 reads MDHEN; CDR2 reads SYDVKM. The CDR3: CASSPMTGALNQPQHF. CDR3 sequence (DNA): TGTGCCAGCAGTCCAATGACAGGGGCCCTAAATCAGCCCCAGCATTTT.

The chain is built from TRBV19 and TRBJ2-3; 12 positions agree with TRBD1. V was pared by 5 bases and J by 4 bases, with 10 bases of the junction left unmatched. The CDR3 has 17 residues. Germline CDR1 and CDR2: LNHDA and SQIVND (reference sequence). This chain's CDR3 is CASSADAGTGGADTQYF. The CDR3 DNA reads TGTGCCAGTAGTGCCGATGCCGGGACAGGGGGCGCAGATACGCAGTATTTT.

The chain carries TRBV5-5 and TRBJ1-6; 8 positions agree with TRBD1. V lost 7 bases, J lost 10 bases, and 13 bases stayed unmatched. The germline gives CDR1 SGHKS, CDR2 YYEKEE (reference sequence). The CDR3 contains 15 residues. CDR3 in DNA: TGTGCCAGCTCTTATCAGGGGGCGGGAAGGTCACCCCTCCACTTT. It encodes CASSYQGAGRSPLHF. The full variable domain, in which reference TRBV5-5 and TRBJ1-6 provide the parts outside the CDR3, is DAGVTQSPTHLIKTRGQQVTLRCSPISGHKSVSWYQQVLGQGPQFIFQYYEKEERGRGNFPDRFSARQFPNYSSELNVNALLLGDSALYLCASSYQGAGRSPLHFGNGTRLTVT.

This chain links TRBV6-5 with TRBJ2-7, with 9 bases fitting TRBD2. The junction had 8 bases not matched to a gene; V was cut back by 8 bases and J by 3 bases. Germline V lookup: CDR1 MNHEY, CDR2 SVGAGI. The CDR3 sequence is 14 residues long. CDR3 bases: TGTGCCAGCCGACCGGCTAGCGGGAACTACGAGCAGTACTTC. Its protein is CASRPASGNYEQYF.

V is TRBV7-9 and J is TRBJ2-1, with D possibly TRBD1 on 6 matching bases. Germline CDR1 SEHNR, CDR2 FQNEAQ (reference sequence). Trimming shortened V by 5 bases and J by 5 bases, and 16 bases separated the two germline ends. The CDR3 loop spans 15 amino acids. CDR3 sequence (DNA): TGTGCCAGCAGCCCCCACAGGGTCCGTAACAATGAGCAGTTCTTC. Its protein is CASSPHRVRNNEQFF.

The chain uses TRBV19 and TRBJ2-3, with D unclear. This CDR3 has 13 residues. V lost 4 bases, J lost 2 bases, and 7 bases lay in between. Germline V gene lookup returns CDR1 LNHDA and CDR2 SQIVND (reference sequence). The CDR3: CASSSINTDTQYF. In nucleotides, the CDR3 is TGTGCCAGTAGTAGTATAAACACAGATACGCAGTATTTT.

Written as DNA, the CDR3 is TGTGCCAGCAGCTCTACAGGGTTCTATGGCTACACCTTC. It yields the protein CASSSTGFYGYTF. The J gene is TRBJ1-2, the V gene TRBV7-9; tentatively, D is TRBD1 (6 bases). V was cut by 4 bases and J by 4 bases, with 10 bases left in between. This CDR3 has 13 residues. The germline V gene has CDR1 SEHNR and CDR2 FQNEAQ (reference sequence).

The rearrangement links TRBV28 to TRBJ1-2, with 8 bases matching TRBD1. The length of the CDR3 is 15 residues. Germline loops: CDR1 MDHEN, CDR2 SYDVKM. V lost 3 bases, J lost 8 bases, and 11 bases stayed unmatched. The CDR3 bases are TGTGCCAGCAGTTTGACGGACAGGGCGGGTGTCGGCTACACCTTC. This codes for CASSLTDRAGVGYTF.

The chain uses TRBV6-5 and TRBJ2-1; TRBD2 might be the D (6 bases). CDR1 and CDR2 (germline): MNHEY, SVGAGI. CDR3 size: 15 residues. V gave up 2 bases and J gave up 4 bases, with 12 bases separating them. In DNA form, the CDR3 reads TGTGCCAGCAGTTACGGTCTAGCGACGTACAATGAGCAGTTCTTC. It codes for CASSYGLATYNEQFF.

CDR3 region: CASSPGLEREQYF. In DNA form, the CDR3 reads TGTGCCAGCAGCCCGGGACTGGAACGAGAGCAGTACTTC. V gene TRBV7-2 combines with J gene TRBJ2-7; D possibly corresponds to TRBD2 (6 bases). Germline V gene sequence: CDR1 SGHTA, CDR2 FQGNSA. With 5 bases removed from V and 7 bases from J, the gap between germline ends came to 15 bases. The CDR3 has 13 amino acids.

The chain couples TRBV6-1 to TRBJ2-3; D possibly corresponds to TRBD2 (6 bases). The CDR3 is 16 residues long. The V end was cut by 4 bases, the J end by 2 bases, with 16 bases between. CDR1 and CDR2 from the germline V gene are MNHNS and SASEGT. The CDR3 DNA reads TGTGCCAGCAGTGCTCGGAGGCGGGGCCTCACAGATACGCAGTATTTT. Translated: CASSARRRGLTDTQYF.

Written as DNA, the CDR3 is TGTGCCAGCAGTGAATTAGGGGGAGCAGCGGGGCAGCCCCAGCATTTT. This translates into CASSELGGAAGQPQHF. The V and J genes are TRBV6-1 and TRBJ1-5; D is perhaps TRBD1 (6 bases). CDR1 and CDR2 (germline): MNHNS, SASEGT. This CDR3 spans 16 amino acids. V lost 2 bases and J lost 7, with 18 bases in between.

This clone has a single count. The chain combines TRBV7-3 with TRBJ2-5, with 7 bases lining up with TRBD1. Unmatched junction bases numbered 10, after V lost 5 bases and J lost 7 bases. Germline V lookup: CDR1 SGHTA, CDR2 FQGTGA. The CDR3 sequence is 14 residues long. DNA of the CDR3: TGTGCCAGCAGCCGACAGGGCTCGAACTCGACCCAGTACTTC. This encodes CASSRQGSNSTQYF.

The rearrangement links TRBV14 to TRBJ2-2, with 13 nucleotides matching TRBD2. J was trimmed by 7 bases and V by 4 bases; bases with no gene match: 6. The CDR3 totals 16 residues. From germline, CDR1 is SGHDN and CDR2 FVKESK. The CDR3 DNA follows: TGTGCCAGCAGCCGTAGACTAGCGGGAGGCGGCGGGGAGCTGTTTTTT. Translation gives CASSRRLAGGGGELFF. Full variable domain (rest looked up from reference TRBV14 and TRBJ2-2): EAGVTQFPSHSVIEKGQTVTLRCDPISGHDNLYWYRRVMGKEIKFLLHFVKESKQDESGMPNNRFLAERTGGTYSTLKVQPAELEDSGVYFCASSRRLAGGGGELFFGEGSRLTVL.

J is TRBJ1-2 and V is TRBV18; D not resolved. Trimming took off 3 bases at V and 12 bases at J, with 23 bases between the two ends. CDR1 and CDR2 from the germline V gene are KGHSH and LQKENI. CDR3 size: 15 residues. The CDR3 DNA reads TGTGCCAGCTCACCCACGGCAGTTCGGGGAGGTAGCAACACCTTC. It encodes CASSPTAVRGGSNTF.

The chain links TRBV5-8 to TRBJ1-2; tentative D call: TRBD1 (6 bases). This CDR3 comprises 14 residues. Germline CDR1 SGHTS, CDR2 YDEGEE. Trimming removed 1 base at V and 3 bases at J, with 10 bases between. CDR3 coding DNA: TGTGCCAGCAGCTTGCCAGGGGTTTACTATGGCTACACCTTC. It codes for CASSLPGVYYGYTF.

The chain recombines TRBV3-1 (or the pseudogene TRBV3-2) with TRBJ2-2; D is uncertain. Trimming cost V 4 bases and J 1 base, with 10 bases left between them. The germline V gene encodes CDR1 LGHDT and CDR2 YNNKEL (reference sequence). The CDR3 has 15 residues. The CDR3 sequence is CASSPLVENTGELFF. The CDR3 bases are TGTGCCAGCAGCCCCCTTGTAGAGAACACCGGGGAGCTGTTTTTT.

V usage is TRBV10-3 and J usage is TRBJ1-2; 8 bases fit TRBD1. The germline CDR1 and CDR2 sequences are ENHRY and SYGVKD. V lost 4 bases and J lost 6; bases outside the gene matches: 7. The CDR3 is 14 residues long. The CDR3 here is CAISGGQDRDGYTF. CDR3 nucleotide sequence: TGTGCCATCAGTGGGGGACAGGACCGCGATGGCTACACCTTC.

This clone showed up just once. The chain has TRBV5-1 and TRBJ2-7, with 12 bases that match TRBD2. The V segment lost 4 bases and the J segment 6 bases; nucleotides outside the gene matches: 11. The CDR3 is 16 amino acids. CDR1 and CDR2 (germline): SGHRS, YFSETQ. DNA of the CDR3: TGCGCCAGCAGCCGGACTAGCGGGATCCTAATAATCGAGCAGTACTTC. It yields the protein CASSRTSGILIIEQYF.

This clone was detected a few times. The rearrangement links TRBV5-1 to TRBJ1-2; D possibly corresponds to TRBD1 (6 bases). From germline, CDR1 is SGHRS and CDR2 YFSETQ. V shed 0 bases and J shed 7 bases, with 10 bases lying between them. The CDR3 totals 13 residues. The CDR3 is CASSLAGVSGYTF. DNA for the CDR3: TGCGCCAGCAGCTTGGCAGGGGTCAGTGGCTACACCTTC.

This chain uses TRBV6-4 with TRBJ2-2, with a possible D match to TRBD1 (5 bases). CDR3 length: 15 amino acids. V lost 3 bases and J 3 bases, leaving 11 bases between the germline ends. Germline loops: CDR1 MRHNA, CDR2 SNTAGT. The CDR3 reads CASSESQGDTGELFF. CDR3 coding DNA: TGTGCCAGCAGTGAGAGCCAGGGCGACACCGGGGAGCTGTTTTTT.

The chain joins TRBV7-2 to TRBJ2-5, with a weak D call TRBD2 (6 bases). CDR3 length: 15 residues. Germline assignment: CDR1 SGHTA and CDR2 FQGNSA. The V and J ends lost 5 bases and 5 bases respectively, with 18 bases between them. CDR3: CASSLPGLRGETQYF. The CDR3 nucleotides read TGTGCCAGCAGCCTCCCGGGACTCCGAGGGGAGACCCAGTACTTC. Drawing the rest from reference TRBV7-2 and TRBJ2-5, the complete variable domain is GAGVSQSPSNKVTEKGKDVELRCDPISGHTALYWYRQSLGQGLEFLIYFQGNSAPDKSGLPSDRFSAERTGGSVSTLTIQRTQQEDSAVYLCASSLPGLRGETQYFGPGTRLLVL.

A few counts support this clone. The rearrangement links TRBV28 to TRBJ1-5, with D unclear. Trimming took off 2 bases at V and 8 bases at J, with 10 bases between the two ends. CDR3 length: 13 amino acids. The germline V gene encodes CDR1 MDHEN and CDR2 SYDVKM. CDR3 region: CASSLEGQKPQHF. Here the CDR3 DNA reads TGTGCCAGCAGTTTAGAGGGTCAGAAGCCCCAGCATTTT.

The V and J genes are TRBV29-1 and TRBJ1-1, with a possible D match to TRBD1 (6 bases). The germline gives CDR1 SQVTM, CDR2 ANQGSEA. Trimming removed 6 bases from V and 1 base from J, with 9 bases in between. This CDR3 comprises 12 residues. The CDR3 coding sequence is TGCAGCGTCGCCAGGGGGAACACTGAAGCTTTCTTT. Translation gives CSVARGNTEAFF.

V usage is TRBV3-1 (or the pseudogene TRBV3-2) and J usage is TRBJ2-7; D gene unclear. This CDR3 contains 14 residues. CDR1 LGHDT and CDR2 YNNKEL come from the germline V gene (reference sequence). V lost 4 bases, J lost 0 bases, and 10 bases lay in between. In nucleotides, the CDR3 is TGTGCCAGCAGCCCCTTGGGCTACTCCTACGAGCAGTACTTC. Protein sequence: CASSPLGYSYEQYF.